This T cell receptor beta chain was found in a study of identical twins. General study points: Among beta out-of-frame sequences, excess sharing between twins appeared weaker. Instead of following the same donors, the conclusions were based on cross-sectional statistical analysis. While abundant cord blood beta clonotypes carried fewer insertions, memory repertoires showed no such pattern.

This clonotype was observed many times. Its antigen is still unknown. TCRdb used MiXCR to reprocess the 5' RACE reads, holding one entry per CDR3 protein. The sample holds approximately 670,000 distinct CDR3 sequences; 6% to 6.5% are singletons and the top ten take roughly 1.8%. The sample comprised naive T cells sorted from blood. This TCR derives from a young man in good health.

CDR3 sequence: CSAGRLAGARYEQYF. In DNA, the CDR3 is TGCAGCGCTGGCCGGCTAGCGGGAGCTAGATACGAGCAGTACTTC. The rearrangement uses TRBV29-1 and TRBJ2-7; 10 positions agree with TRBD2. Germline values: CDR1 SQVTM, CDR2 ANQGSEA. This CDR3 contains 15 residues. J gave up 4 bases and V 7 bases, and 13 bases lay outside the gene matches.